The 22 T cell receptor beta chains below were found in one sample sequenced in a study of cytomegalovirus exposure and HLA in healthy donors. Both 60 Vbeta primers and 13 Jbeta primers went into the PCR. The repertoire was sequenced with immunoSEQ multiplex PCR; TCRdb's copy has only in-frame clones and lacks some. The table has about 170,000 clones, roughly 80% seen once; the top ten hold 0.77%. Source material: PBMCs. The receptors shown here come from a woman aged 18 to 35 in good health and CMV-seronegative.

CDR3 nucleotide sequence: TGTGCCAGCAGTTACGGTAACAGGGCAGGCGAGCAGTACTTC. It specifies CASSYGNRAGEQYF. The chain is built from TRBV6-6 and TRBJ2-7, with D perhaps TRBD1 (6 bases). The CDR3 runs 14 residues. V lost 2 bases to trimming and J lost 6 bases, with 14 bases between them. The V gene's germline CDR1 is MNHNY and CDR2 SVGAGI (reference sequence).

The chain is built from TRBV19 and TRBJ2-1; D uncertain. The V gene lost 7 bases and the J gene lost 5 bases, with 18 bases spanning the gap. Germline values: CDR1 LNHDA, CDR2 SQIVND (reference sequence). The CDR3 covers 15 residues. The CDR3 bases are TGTGCCAGTACCCCCCACTCCCCGAGCGACAATGAGCAGTTCTTC. Its protein product is CASTPHSPSDNEQFF.

The chain recombines TRBV12-5 with TRBJ2-7; 7 bases map to TRBD2. Trimming took 5 bases from V and 4 from J; bases not matched to a gene: 11. The length of the CDR3 is 15 residues. The V gene's germline CDR1 is LGHNT and CDR2 FRNRAP. The CDR3 here is CASGTARLGGYEQYF. CDR3 nucleotides: TGTGCTAGTGGTACCGCCCGCCTGGGGGGGTACGAGCAGTACTTC.

The chain uses TRBV5-1 and TRBJ2-1, with a possible D match to TRBD2 (5 bases). CDR1 and CDR2 (germline): SGHRS, YFSETQ. Trimming stripped 0 bases from V and 8 bases from J, with 15 bases between. CDR3 size: 15 residues. CDR3 region: CASSLDGSGVDEQFF. The DNA of the CDR3 is TGCGCCAGCAGCTTGGATGGGAGCGGCGTCGATGAGCAGTTCTTC.

The gene calls are TRBV7-9 and TRBJ2-7; a weak D match, TRBD1 (5 bases). Germline CDR1 SEHNR, CDR2 FQNEAQ (reference sequence). V dropped 6 bases and J dropped 3 bases, with 21 bases sitting between them. The CDR3 consists of 16 residues. The DNA of the CDR3 is TGTGCCAGCAGTTTCCCGAGGATTTCAACAGGCTACGAGCAGTACTTC. This translates into CASSFPRISTGYEQYF. Full variable domain (remainder filled in from reference TRBV7-9 and TRBJ2-7): DTGVSQNPRHKITKRGQNVTFRCDPISEHNRLYWYRQTLGQGPEFLTYFQNEAQLEKSRLLSDRFSAERPKGSFSTLEIQRTEQGDSAMYLCASSFPRISTGYEQYFGPGTRLTVT.

This clone was observed many times. The chain links TRBV6-6 to TRBJ1-1; D remains ambiguous. Trimming shortened V by 2 bases and J by 0 bases, and 7 bases separated the two germline ends. The germline V gene encodes CDR1 MNHNY and CDR2 SVGAGI (reference sequence). The CDR3 contains 14 residues. DNA of the CDR3: TGTGCCAGCAGTTACACCGAGTTGAACACTGAAGCTTTCTTT. Translation: CASSYTELNTEAFF.

The rearrangement uses TRBV19 and TRBJ1-3; possibly TRBD1 for D (6 bases). This CDR3 contains 15 residues. Per germline, CDR1 LNHDA and CDR2 SQIVND (reference sequence). Trimming took 9 bases from V and 0 from J, leaving 15 bases between them. This CDR3 is CASTGHKSSGNTIYF. In DNA, the CDR3 is TGTGCCAGCACGGGACACAAGAGCTCTGGAAACACCATATATTTT.

The chain links TRBV6-5 to TRBJ2-7; TRBD2 matches at 10 bases. Trimming at V came to 9 bases and at J to 4 bases, leaving 6 bases not matched to a gene. Germline values: CDR1 MNHEY, CDR2 SVGAGI. This CDR3 has 13 residues. The CDR3 nucleotides read TGTGCCAGTCTGACTAGCGGGCGGTACGAGCAGTACTTC. Translation gives CASLTSGRYEQYF.

Only a few counts were recorded for this clone. The chain joins TRBV2 to TRBJ2-1, with 7 positions matching TRBD1. The V gene's germline CDR1 is SNHLY and CDR2 FYNNEI. The CDR3 consists of 13 residues. Trimming took 5 bases from V and 9 from J; bases not matched to a gene: 7. The CDR3 DNA is TGTGCCAGCAGTTTAACAGGGGCGGTTGAGCAGTTCTTC. Translated, it gives CASSLTGAVEQFF.

CDR3 loop: CARSQPTSVSYEQYF. CDR3 bases: TGTGCCAGAAGTCAGCCCACTAGCGTTTCCTACGAGCAGTACTTC. The V call is TRBV5-3, the J call TRBJ2-7; 7 bases are shared with TRBD2. TRBV5-3 is labeled an ORF, and its function is uncertain. With 5 bases clipped from V and 1 base from J, the junction kept 9 bases outside the gene matches. This CDR3 spans 15 amino acids.

The V gene is TRBV4-1, the J gene TRBJ2-7; D is unclear. Between the trimmed V and J ends, which lost 1 base and 5 bases, there was a span of 15 bases. There are 15 residues in the CDR3. Germline V gene lookup returns CDR1 MGHRA and CDR2 YSYEKL. CDR3 sequence (DNA): TGCGCCAGCAGCCAAGGGCAGGCTGAACGGAACGAGCAGTACTTC. Residues: CASSQGQAERNEQYF.

This clone has more than one count but fewer than ten. The chain has TRBV6-6 and TRBJ1-5; 9 nucleotides line up with TRBD1. Germline V gene lookup returns CDR1 MNHNY and CDR2 SVGAGI (reference sequence). This CDR3 spans 15 amino acids. Germline trimming cut 6 bases from V and 5 bases from J; bases unmatched to any gene: 8. The DNA of the CDR3 is TGTGCCAGCAGGACAGGGGGATCAGTAGATCAGCCCCAGCATTTT. Protein sequence: CASRTGGSVDQPQHF.

This clone was seen a single time. The V call is TRBV27, the J call TRBJ2-1; 8 nucleotides agree with TRBD2. The CDR3 is 15 amino acids. The V gene's germline CDR1 is MNHEY and CDR2 SMNVEV (reference sequence). The ends lost 6 bases at V and 4 bases at J; junction bases unmatched: 8. CDR3 amino acids: CASSQEGLGYNEQFF. In DNA, the CDR3 is TGTGCCAGCAGCCAAGAGGGACTAGGGTACAATGAGCAGTTCTTC.

This chain uses TRBV21-1 with TRBJ2-7; the table calls TRBD1, which could not be checked here. TRBV21-1 is shown as a pseudogene. The CDR3 spans 15 residues. CDR3 bases: TGTGCCAGCAGCGCGACAGGGTGTGAGCACTACGAGCAGTACTTC. It translates to CASSATGCEHYEQYF.

The chain carries TRBV5-4 and TRBJ2-2; tentatively, D is TRBD2 (6 bases). V lost 2 bases, J lost 7 bases, and 24 bases lay in between. Germline CDR1 reads SGHNT; CDR2 reads YYREEE (reference sequence). This CDR3 region has 18 residues. The CDR3 reads CASSFAAWHRESDGELFF. DNA for the CDR3: TGTGCCAGCAGCTTTGCTGCTTGGCACCGGGAGTCGGACGGGGAGCTGTTTTTT.

The chain joins TRBV18 to TRBJ1-2, with 9 bases that match TRBD1. Germline V gives CDR1 KGHSH, CDR2 LQKENI. With 0 bases clipped from V and 0 bases from J, the junction kept 8 bases outside the gene matches. The CDR3 has 18 amino acids. The CDR3, as DNA: TGTGCCAGCTCACCACCGAACACAGGGGGCTCCTCTAACTATGGCTACACCTTC. Translated: CASSPPNTGGSSNYGYTF.

The CDR3 is CAWRPHVTSGGTDTQYF. The CDR3 DNA follows: TGTGCCTGGCGTCCACACGTTACTAGCGGGGGCACAGATACGCAGTATTTT. The V and J genes are TRBV30 and TRBJ2-3; 10 bases match TRBD2. The CDR3 runs 17 residues. The ends lost 5 bases at V and 1 base at J; junction bases unmatched: 12. CDR1 and CDR2 from the germline V gene are GTSNPN and SVGIG (reference sequence).

The chain employs TRBV12-5 and TRBJ2-7; unclear D gene. CDR1 is LGHNT and CDR2 is FRNRAP in the germline V gene. This CDR3 has 14 amino acids. V was cut by 0 bases and J by 4 bases, with 10 bases left in between. The CDR3: CASGLVLREYEQYF. The CDR3 nucleotides read TGTGCTAGTGGTTTGGTACTCCGAGAGTACGAGCAGTACTTC. The full variable domain, in which reference TRBV12-5 and TRBJ2-7 provide the parts outside the CDR3, is DARVTQTPRHKVTEMGQEVTMRCQPILGHNTVFWYRQTMMQGLELLAYFRNRAPLDDSGMPKDRFSAEMPDATLATLKIQPSEPRDSAVYFCASGLVLREYEQYFGPGTRLTVT.

This clone has only one observation. This chain joins TRBV6-5 and TRBJ1-2; D remains unclear. CDR3 length equals 15 residues. Germline V lookup: CDR1 MNHEY, CDR2 SVGAGI. The V gene lost 2 bases and the J gene lost 0 bases, with 10 bases spanning the gap. The chain's CDR3 is CASSYAGDANYGYTF. The DNA for the CDR3 is TGTGCCAGCAGTTACGCCGGAGATGCTAACTATGGCTACACCTTC.

The chain couples TRBV6-1 to TRBJ2-1; 10 bases are a match to TRBD2. The CDR3 length is 15 residues. The germline V gene encodes CDR1 MNHNS and CDR2 SASEGT. V shed 7 bases and J 2 bases; nucleotides not matched to a gene: 5. The DNA of the CDR3 is TGTGCCAGCACCCTGGGACTAGCGCCCTACAATGAGCAGTTCTTC. Amino acids: CASTLGLAPYNEQFF.

V usage is TRBV6-1 and J usage is TRBJ2-2; 9 bases are shared with TRBD1. CDR3 length equals 15 residues. The ends lost 7 bases at V and 7 bases at J; junction bases unmatched: 10. Germline V lookup: CDR1 MNHNS, CDR2 SASEGT. CDR3 nucleotides: TGTGCCAGCAAAACACCGGGACAGGGAAACGGGGAGCTGTTTTTT. It encodes CASKTPGQGNGELFF.

This chain uses TRBV28 with TRBJ2-1; 7 nucleotides agree with TRBD2. Looked up from germline, CDR1 is MDHEN and CDR2 is SYDVKM. This CDR3 contains 12 residues. J lost 8 bases, V lost 8 bases, and 6 bases had no gene match. CDR3 DNA sequence: TGTGCCAGCGGGGTAACTAGCGATGAGCAGTTCTTC. Protein product: CASGVTSDEQFF.